This T cell receptor (beta chain) originates from a study of T cells after somatic rescue of genetic block. Using immunoSEQ multiplex PCR, the repertoire was profiled, and TCRdb retains in-frame clones only, with some absent. The sample lists tens of thousands of clones, just under 90% occurring once. Per germline, CDR1 SGHDN and CDR2 FVKESK. This CDR3 is 14 amino acids long. The V end lost 1 base, the J end lost 9 bases, and 13 bases lay between the germline ends. The sequence came from a woman aged 18 to 35. The chain links TRBV14 to TRBJ2-1; unclear D gene. The sequenced sample was peripheral blood mononuclear cells (PBMCs). The CDR3 protein is CASSQVVSSAEQFF. CDR3 in DNA: TGTGCCAGCAGCCAAGTAGTTAGCTCGGCTGAGCAGTTCTTC.